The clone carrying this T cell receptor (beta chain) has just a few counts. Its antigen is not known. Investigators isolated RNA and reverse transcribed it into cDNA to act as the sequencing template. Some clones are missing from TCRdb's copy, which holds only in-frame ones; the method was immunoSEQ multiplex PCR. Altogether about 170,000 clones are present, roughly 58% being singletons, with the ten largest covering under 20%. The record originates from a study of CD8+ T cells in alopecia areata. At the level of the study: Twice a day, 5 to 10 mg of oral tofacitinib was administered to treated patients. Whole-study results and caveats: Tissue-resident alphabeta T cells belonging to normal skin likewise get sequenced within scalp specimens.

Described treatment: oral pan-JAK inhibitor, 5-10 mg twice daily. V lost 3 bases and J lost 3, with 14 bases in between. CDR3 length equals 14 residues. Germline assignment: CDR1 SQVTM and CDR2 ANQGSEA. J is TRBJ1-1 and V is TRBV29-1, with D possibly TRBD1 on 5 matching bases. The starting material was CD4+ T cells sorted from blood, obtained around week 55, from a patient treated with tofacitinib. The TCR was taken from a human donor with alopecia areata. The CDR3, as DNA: TGCAGCGTTGACGTAGTCCGAGGGGACACTGAAGCTTTCTTT. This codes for CSVDVVRGDTEAFF.